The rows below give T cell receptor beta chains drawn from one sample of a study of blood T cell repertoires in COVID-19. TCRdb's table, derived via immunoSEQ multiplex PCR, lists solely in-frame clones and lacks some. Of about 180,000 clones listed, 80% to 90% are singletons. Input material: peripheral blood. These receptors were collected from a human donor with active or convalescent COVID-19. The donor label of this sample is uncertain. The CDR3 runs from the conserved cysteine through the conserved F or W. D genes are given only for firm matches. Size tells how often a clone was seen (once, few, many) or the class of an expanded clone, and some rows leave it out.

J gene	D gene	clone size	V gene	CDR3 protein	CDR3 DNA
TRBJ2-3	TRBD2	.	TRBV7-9	CAIVKHGTSGSRADTQYF	TGTGCCATCGTAAAACACGGGACTAGCGGGAGTAGGGCAGATACGCAGTATTTT
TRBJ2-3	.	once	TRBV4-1	CASSPPYTDTQYF	TGCGCCAGCAGCCCGCCCTACACAGATACGCAGTATTTT
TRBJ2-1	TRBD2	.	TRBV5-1	CASSLGRSAGDRNEQFF	TGCGCCAGCAGCTTGGGTCGTTCAGCGGGAGATAGGAATGAGCAGTTCTTC
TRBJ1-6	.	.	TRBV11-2	CASSYRTSYNSPLHF	TGTGCCAGCAGCTACCGGACAAGCTATAATTCACCCCTCCACTTT
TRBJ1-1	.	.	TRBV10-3	CAISPGSDTEAFF	TGTGCCATCAGCCCAGGGTCGGACACTGAAGCTTTCTTT
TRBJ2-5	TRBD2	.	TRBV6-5	CASSYERGSETQYF	TGTGCCAGCAGTTACGAGCGGGGTTCTGAGACCCAGTACTTC
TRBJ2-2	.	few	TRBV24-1	CATSGADGTGELFF	TGTGCCACCAGTGGAGCGGACGGAACCGGGGAGCTGTTTTTT
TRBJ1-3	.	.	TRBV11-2	CASKVTQGPGNTIYF	TGTGCCAGCAAGGTCACTCAGGGGCCAGGAAACACCATATATTTT
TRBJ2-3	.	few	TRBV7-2	CASTLQGGDTQYF	TGTGCCAGCACCCTCCAGGGGGGAGATACGCAGTATTTT
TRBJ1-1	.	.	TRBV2	CATATENTEAFF	TGTGCCACTGCGACAGAGAACACTGAAGCTTTCTTT
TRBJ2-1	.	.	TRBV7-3	CASGQGGVDEQFF	TGTGCCAGTGGACAGGGAGGGGTCGATGAGCAGTTCTTC